Shown below are 27 T cell receptor beta chains from a single sample sequenced in a study of memory CD4+ T cells and cytomegalovirus serostatus. Clones were read by immunoSEQ multiplex PCR, and TCRdb kept only the in-frame ones, dropping some. In the table there are about 42,000 clones, 78% of which are singletons. The sort gate was single viable CD3+CD4+CD8-CD45RO+ cells for memory CD4+ T cells. The sample comprised memory CD4+ T cells from blood. These receptor sequences come from an adult in good health and CMV-seronegative.

The V call is TRBV6-1, the J call TRBJ2-2; 9 bases match TRBD1. Germline CDR1 MNHNS, CDR2 SASEGT. The CDR3 is 14 amino acids. V was clipped by 10 bases and J by 2 bases; unmatched bases: 5. DNA for the CDR3: TGTGCCACCCGGGGACAGGGAAACACCGGGGAGCTGTTTTTT. It specifies CATRGQGNTGELFF.

In nucleotides, the CDR3 is TGTGCCAGCAGTCGGACAGCCTTAAGCAATCAGCCCCAGCATTTT. Translation gives CASSRTALSNQPQHF. This chain connects TRBV28 to TRBJ1-5, with D tentatively TRBD1 (6 bases). CDR1 MDHEN and CDR2 SYDVKM come from the germline V gene. The CDR3 is 15 amino acids. V dropped 5 bases and J dropped 1 base, with 12 bases sitting between them.

V gene TRBV28 combines with J gene TRBJ1-5; D unresolved. The V gene's germline CDR1 is MDHEN and CDR2 SYDVKM. V was pared by 4 bases and J by 1 base, with 8 bases between. The CDR3 totals 14 residues. The CDR3 DNA reads as TGTGCCAGCAGTTACGCCTGGAGCAATCAGCCCCAGCATTTT. Protein: CASSYAWSNQPQHF.

The V gene is TRBV7-8, the J gene TRBJ2-5; a weak D match, TRBD2 (7 bases). This CDR3 has 14 amino acids. Deletions cut 5 bases from V and 5 bases from J, with 15 bases between. Looked up from germline, CDR1 is SGHVS and CDR2 is FQNEAQ. Here the CDR3 reads CASSLRGAGETQYF. CDR3 nucleotides: TGTGCCAGCAGCCTACGGGGGGCGGGGGAGACCCAGTACTTC.

The chain uses TRBV5-5 and TRBJ1-1; D ambiguous. The CDR3 length is 15 residues. The germline V gene encodes CDR1 SGHKS and CDR2 YYEKEE (reference sequence). V was trimmed by 1 base and J by 4 bases, leaving 14 bases between them. The CDR3 nucleotides read TGTGCCAGCAGCTTGAGGGTAGAAGGGATCACTGAAGCTTTCTTT. Translation: CASSLRVEGITEAFF.

The gene calls are TRBV5-6 and TRBJ1-1, with 12 bases matching TRBD1. From germline, CDR1 is SGHDT and CDR2 YYEEEE. V shed 4 bases and J 0 bases; nucleotides not matched to a gene: 4. The CDR3 is 16 residues long. The CDR3 loop reads CASSNRDRGLNTEAFF. The CDR3 DNA reads as TGTGCCAGCAGCAACCGGGACAGGGGGCTGAACACTGAAGCTTTCTTT. Variable domain in full (rest from reference TRBV5-6 and TRBJ1-1): DAGVTQSPTHLIKTRGQQVTLRCSPKSGHDTVSWYQQALGQGPQFIFQYYEEEERQRGNFPDRFSGHQFPNYSSELNVNALLLGDSALYLCASSNRDRGLNTEAFFGQGTRLTVV.

This clone came up a few times. The chain is built from TRBV27 and TRBJ2-5, with TRBD1 as a possible D gene (5 bases). The CDR3 has 13 amino acids. Germline V gene lookup returns CDR1 MNHEY and CDR2 SMNVEV (reference sequence). Trimming removed 8 bases at V and 5 bases at J, with 15 bases between. CDR3 bases: TGTGCCAGCCCCAGGACAAACTCGGAGACCCAGTACTTC. Translating it yields CASPRTNSETQYF.

The CDR3 DNA reads TGTGCCAGCAGCTTATCTTTTAGAGGGAATGAGCAGTTCTTC. Protein sequence: CASSLSFRGNEQFF. The V gene is TRBV11-3, the J gene TRBJ2-1; D may be TRBD2 (5 bases). Per germline, CDR1 SGHNT and CDR2 YENEEA. This CDR3 is built from 14 residues. V shed 2 bases and J shed 7 bases, with 12 bases lying between them.

This clone has a handful of counts. This chain connects TRBV30 to TRBJ1-1; no clear D gene. Trimming cost V 8 bases and J 0 bases, with 7 bases left between them. Looked up from germline, CDR1 is GTSNPN and CDR2 is SVGIG (reference sequence). The CDR3 consists of 11 residues. CDR3 coding DNA: TGTGCCGGAACAGTGAACACTGAAGCTTTCTTT. Translating it yields CAGTVNTEAFF.

The CDR3 region has the DNA TGTGCCAGCAGCTTAGGCCAGGGCCCTAGCACAGATACGCAGTATTTT. This codes for CASSLGQGPSTDTQYF. This chain connects TRBV7-2 to TRBJ2-3, with D maybe TRBD1 (5 bases). The CDR3 runs 16 residues. The ends were cut back, 1 base at V and 0 bases at J, with 11 bases in the middle. CDR1 and CDR2 (germline): SGHTA, FQGNSA.

The CDR3 loop is CASSLGTGAYEQYF. CDR3 bases: TGCGCCAGCAGCTTGGGGACAGGGGCCTACGAGCAGTACTTC. The chain joins TRBV5-1 to TRBJ2-7, with 9 positions matching TRBD1. Germline V gene data show CDR1 as SGHRS and CDR2 as YFSETQ. Losses at the gene ends were 0 bases for V and 2 bases for J; bases not matched to a gene: 0. The CDR3 is made up of 14 amino acids.

V gene TRBV9 combines with J gene TRBJ1-1; TRBD1 agrees at 8 bases. CDR1 is SGDLS, CDR2 YYNGEE, per germline. Germline trimming cut 2 bases from V and 5 bases from J; bases unmatched to any gene: 5. The CDR3 has 14 amino acids. The CDR3 nucleotides read TGTGCCAGCAGCGTTCAGGGGGCTGGGACTGAAGCTTTCTTT. This sequence encodes CASSVQGAGTEAFF.

This clone was seen more than once but under ten times. The chain uses TRBV18 and TRBJ2-5; 7 bases line up with TRBD1. The junction had 9 bases not matched to a gene; V was cut back by 5 bases and J by 6 bases. This CDR3 spans 14 amino acids. The V gene's germline CDR1 is KGHSH and CDR2 LQKENI. The CDR3 is CASSLPGQSQTQYF. CDR3 DNA sequence: TGTGCCAGCTCATTGCCGGGACAGAGCCAGACCCAGTACTTC.

This clone was observed a few times. The chain employs TRBV5-5 and TRBJ1-6, with D unresolved. Germline values: CDR1 SGHKS, CDR2 YYEKEE (reference sequence). Trimming took 4 bases from V and 5 from J, leaving 10 bases between them. The CDR3 has 14 amino acids. CDR3 coding DNA: TGTGCCAGCAGCCCCGTTATCAATAATTCACCCCTCCACTTT. Its translation is CASSPVINNSPLHF.

The chain recombines TRBV7-3 with TRBJ1-1; D may be TRBD1 (6 bases). V was trimmed by 5 bases and J by 2 bases, leaving 12 bases between them. Germline V lookup: CDR1 SGHTA, CDR2 FQGTGA. CDR3 length equals 14 residues. CDR3 protein: CASSPDRYNTEAFF. The CDR3 DNA follows: TGTGCCAGCAGCCCCGACAGGTATAACACTGAAGCTTTCTTT.

The chain uses TRBV28 and TRBJ1-1; possibly TRBD1 for D (5 bases). Germline lookup yields CDR1 MDHEN and CDR2 SYDVKM. The CDR3 has 16 amino acids. Trimming left V 5 bases short and J 3 bases short, with 19 bases between. The CDR3: CASSPPGLPGDTEAFF. The CDR3 DNA reads as TGTGCCAGCAGTCCCCCGGGGCTCCCGGGGGACACTGAAGCTTTCTTT.

The chain is built from TRBV30 and TRBJ2-2; D unclear. Germline V lookup: CDR1 GTSNPN, CDR2 SVGIG (reference sequence). The germline V and J ends were trimmed by 0 bases and 2 bases, with 10 bases remaining between them. The CDR3 runs 15 residues. Here the CDR3 reads CAWSVLGRNTGELFF. CDR3 bases: TGTGCCTGGAGTGTACTCGGTAGAAACACCGGGGAGCTGTTTTTT.

The chain links TRBV2 to TRBJ1-1; a possible D gene is TRBD1 (5 bases). Per the germline V gene, CDR1 is SNHLY and CDR2 is FYNNEI. The CDR3 runs to 14 residues. V was pared by 10 bases and J by 6 bases, with 21 bases between. CDR3 loop: CAILGGLGVAEAFF. Here the CDR3 DNA reads TGTGCCATCTTGGGGGGGTTAGGGGTCGCTGAAGCTTTCTTT.

This chain uses TRBV7-9 with TRBJ2-3; tentatively, D is TRBD2 (7 bases). V was trimmed by 7 bases and J by 5 bases, leaving 16 bases between them. Germline V gene lookup returns CDR1 SEHNR and CDR2 FQNEAQ (reference sequence). The CDR3 covers 14 residues. In DNA, the CDR3 is TGTGCCAGCAATATCGCGGGGGCGGTAGATACGCAGTATTTT. The encoded protein is CASNIAGAVDTQYF.

This clone appeared a single time. The chain couples TRBV6-1 to TRBJ2-2; maybe TRBD1 (5 bases). The CDR3 runs to 15 residues. V was clipped by 6 bases and J by 3 bases, with 14 bases between them. From germline, CDR1 is MNHNS and CDR2 SASEGT. The CDR3 bases are TGTGCCAGCAGCCCCACAGGCGGAGACACCGGGGAGCTGTTTTTT. This codes for CASSPTGGDTGELFF.

This rearrangement joins TRBV7-2 to TRBJ1-3, with 9 positions matching TRBD1. Trimming removed 0 bases from V and 13 bases from J; junction bases left unmatched: 1. Per germline, CDR1 SGHTA and CDR2 FQGNSA. This CDR3 contains 12 residues. The CDR3 nucleotides are TGTGCCAGCAGCTTAGCGGGACAGGGTATATATTTT. This translates into CASSLAGQGIYF.

The chain uses TRBV28 and TRBJ2-7; D gene ambiguous. Germline loops: CDR1 MDHEN, CDR2 SYDVKM. CDR3 length: 14 amino acids. Between the trimmed V and J ends, which lost 3 bases and 0 bases, there was a span of 9 bases. The CDR3, as DNA: TGTGCCAGCAGTTTTGTGCAAACCTCCTACGAGCAGTACTTC. Encoded protein: CASSFVQTSYEQYF.

This rearrangement joins TRBV30 to TRBJ1-2; the match to TRBD1 covers 9 bases. After removal of 7 bases from V and 8 bases from J, the junction contained 11 bases not matched to a gene. Germline lookup yields CDR1 GTSNPN and CDR2 SVGIG (reference sequence). There are 13 residues in the CDR3. CDR3 nucleotides: TGTGCCTTCTTCGGACAGGGGCTGGGAGGCTACACCTTC. It translates to CAFFGQGLGGYTF. Combining the CDR3 with reference TRBV30 and TRBJ1-2 gives the whole variable domain SQTIHQWPATLVQPVGSPLSLECTVEGTSNPNLYWYRQAAGRGLQLLFYSVGIGQISSEVPQNLSASRPQDRQFILSSKKLLLSDSGFYLCAFFGQGLGGYTFGSGTRLTVV.

The chain couples TRBV2 to TRBJ2-1, with D tentatively TRBD1 (6 bases). Germline CDR1 and CDR2: SNHLY and FYNNEI. V lost 3 bases, J lost 3 bases, and 6 bases lay in between. The CDR3 consists of 13 residues. The CDR3 nucleotides are TGTGCCAGCAGTGAGGACAGCTACAATGAGCAGTTCTTC. Encoded protein: CASSEDSYNEQFF.

A few counts support this clone. The genes are TRBV2 and TRBJ2-4; D ambiguous. The V end was cut by 10 bases, the J end by 0 bases, with 10 bases between. Germline V gene sequence: CDR1 SNHLY, CDR2 FYNNEI. There are 13 residues in the CDR3. CDR3 in DNA: TGTGCCACTGCCCCGGGAGCCAAAAACATTCAGTACTTC. It translates to CATAPGAKNIQYF. The full variable domain, with the rest looked up from reference TRBV2 and TRBJ2-4, is EPEVTQTPSHQVTQMGQEVILRCVPISNHLYFYWYRQILGQKVEFLVSFYNNEISEKSEIFDDQFSVERPDGSNFTLKIRSTKLEDSAMYFCATAPGAKNIQYFGAGTRLSVL.

The V call is TRBV5-4, the J call TRBJ1-2, with TRBD1 as a possible D gene (5 bases). CDR1 and CDR2 from the germline V gene are SGHNT and YYREEE (reference sequence). This CDR3 has 17 amino acids. Trimming removed 4 bases at V and 4 bases at J, with 23 bases between. CDR3 nucleotides: TGTGCCAGCAGCCTGGATGGGGGATCCCCCCTCTCCTATGGCTACACCTTC. It codes for CASSLDGGSPLSYGYTF.

J is TRBJ1-2 and V is TRBV11-2, with D unresolved. Germline V gene lookup returns CDR1 SGHAT and CDR2 FQNNGV. The CDR3 is 15 residues long. V shed 0 bases and J shed 4 bases, with 12 bases lying between them. The CDR3 sequence is CASSLDQSPFYGYTF. The CDR3 DNA follows: TGTGCCAGCAGCTTAGATCAATCACCCTTCTATGGCTACACCTTC.